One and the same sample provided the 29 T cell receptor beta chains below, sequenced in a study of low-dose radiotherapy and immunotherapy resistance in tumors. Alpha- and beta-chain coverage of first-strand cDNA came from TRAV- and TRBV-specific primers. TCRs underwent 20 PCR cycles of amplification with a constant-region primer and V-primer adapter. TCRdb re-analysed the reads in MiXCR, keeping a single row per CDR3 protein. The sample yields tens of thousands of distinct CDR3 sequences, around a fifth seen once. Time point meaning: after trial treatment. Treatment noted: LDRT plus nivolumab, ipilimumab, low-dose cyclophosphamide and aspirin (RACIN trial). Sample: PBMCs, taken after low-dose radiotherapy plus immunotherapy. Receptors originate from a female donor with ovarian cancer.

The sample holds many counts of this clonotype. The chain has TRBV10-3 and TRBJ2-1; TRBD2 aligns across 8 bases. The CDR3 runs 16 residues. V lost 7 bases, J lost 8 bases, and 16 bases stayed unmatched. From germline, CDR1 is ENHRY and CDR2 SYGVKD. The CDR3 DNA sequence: TGTGCCATCAAACCTTCCAGAGCGGGGGATTCGGATGAGCAGTTCTTC. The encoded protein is CAIKPSRAGDSDEQFF.

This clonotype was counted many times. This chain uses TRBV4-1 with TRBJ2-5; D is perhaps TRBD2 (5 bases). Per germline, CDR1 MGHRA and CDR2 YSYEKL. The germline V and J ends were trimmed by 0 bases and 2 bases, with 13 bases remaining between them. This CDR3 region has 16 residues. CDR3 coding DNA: TGCGCCAGCAGCCAAGATCCGCCCGGGAAACAAGAGACCCAGTACTTC. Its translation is CASSQDPPGKQETQYF.

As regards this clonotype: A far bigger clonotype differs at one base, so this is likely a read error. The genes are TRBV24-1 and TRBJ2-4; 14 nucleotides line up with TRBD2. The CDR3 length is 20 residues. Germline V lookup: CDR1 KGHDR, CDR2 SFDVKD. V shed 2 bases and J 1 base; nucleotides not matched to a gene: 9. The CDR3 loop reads CATSDSLGLAGVWAKNIQYF. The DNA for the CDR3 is TGTGCCACCAGTGATTCTTTGGGACTAGCGGGAGTGTGGGCCAAAAACATTCAGTACTTC.

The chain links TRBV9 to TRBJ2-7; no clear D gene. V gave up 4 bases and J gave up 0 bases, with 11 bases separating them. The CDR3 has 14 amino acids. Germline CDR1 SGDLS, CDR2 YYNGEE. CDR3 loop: CASSPLQSSYEQYF. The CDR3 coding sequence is TGTGCCAGCAGCCCGTTACAGAGCTCCTACGAGCAGTACTTC.

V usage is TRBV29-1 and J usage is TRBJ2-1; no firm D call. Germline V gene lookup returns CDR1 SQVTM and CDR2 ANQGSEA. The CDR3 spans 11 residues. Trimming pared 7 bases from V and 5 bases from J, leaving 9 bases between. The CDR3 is CSGTLDNEQFF. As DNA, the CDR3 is TGCAGCGGGACCCTAGACAATGAGCAGTTCTTC.

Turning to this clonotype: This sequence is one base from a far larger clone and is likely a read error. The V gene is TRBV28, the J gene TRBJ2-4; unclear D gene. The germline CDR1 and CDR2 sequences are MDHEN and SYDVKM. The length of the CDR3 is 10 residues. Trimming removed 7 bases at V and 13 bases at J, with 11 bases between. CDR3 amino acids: CASMGNEQYF. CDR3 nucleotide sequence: TGTGCCAGCATGGGTAATGAGCAGTACTTC.

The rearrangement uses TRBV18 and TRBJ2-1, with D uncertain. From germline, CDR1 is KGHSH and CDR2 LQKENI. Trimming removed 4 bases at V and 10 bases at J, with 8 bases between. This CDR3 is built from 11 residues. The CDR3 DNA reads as TGTGCCAGCTCACGCGCGTTCGAGCAGTTCTTC. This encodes CASSRAFEQFF. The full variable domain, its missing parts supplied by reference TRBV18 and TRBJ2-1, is NAGVMQNPRHLVRRRGQEARLRCSPMKGHSHVYWYRQLPEEGLKFMVYLQKENIIDESGMPKERFSAEFPKEGPSILRIQQVVRGDSAAYFCASSRAFEQFFGPGTRLTVL.

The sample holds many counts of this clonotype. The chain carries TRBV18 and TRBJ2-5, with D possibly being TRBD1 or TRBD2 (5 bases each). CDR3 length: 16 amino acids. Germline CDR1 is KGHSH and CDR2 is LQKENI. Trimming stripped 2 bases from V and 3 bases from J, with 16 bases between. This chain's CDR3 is CASSPSASLGEETQYF. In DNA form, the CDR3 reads TGTGCCAGCTCACCATCCGCTAGTCTGGGGGAAGAGACCCAGTACTTC.

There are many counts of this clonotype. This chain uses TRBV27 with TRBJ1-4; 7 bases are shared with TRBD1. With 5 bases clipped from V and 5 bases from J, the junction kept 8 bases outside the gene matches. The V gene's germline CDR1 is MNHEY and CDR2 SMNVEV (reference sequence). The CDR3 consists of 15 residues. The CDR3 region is CASSMTGRWNEKLFF. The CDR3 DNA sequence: TGTGCCAGCAGTATGACAGGGAGGTGGAATGAAAAACTGTTTTTT.

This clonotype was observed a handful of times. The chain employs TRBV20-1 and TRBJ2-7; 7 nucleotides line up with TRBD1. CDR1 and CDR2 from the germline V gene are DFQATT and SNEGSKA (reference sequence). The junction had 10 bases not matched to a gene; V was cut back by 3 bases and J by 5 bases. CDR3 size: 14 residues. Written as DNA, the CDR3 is TGCAGTGCTAGTCCCGTCCAGGGGGTCCACGAGCAGTACTTC. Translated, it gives CSASPVQGVHEQYF.

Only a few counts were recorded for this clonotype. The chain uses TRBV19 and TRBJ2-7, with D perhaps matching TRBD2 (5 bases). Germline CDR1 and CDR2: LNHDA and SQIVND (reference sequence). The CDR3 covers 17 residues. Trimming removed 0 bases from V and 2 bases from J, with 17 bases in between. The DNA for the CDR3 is TGTGCCAGTAGTATAGACTTAACCGGGGATTCGCCCTACGAGCAGTACTTC. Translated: CASSIDLTGDSPYEQYF. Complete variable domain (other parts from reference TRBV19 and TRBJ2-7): DGGITQSPKYLFRKEGQNVTLSCEQNLNHDAMYWYRQDPGQGLRLIYYSQIVNDFQKGDIAEGYSVSREKKESFPLTVTSAQKNPTAFYLCASSIDLTGDSPYEQYFGPGTRLTVT.

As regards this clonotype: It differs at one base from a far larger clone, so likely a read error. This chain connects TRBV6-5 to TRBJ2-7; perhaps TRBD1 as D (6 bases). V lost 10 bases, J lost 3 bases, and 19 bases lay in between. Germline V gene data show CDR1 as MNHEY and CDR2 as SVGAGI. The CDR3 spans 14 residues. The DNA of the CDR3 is TGTGCCACAGGTCGGAACAGGGCTTACTACGAGCAGTACTTC. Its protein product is CATGRNRAYYEQYF.

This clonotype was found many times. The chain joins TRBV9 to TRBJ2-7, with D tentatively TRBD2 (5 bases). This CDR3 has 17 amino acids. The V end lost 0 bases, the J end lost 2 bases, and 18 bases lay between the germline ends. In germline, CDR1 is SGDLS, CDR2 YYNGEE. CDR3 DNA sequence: TGTGCCAGCAGCGTAGATCCAAGCGGTAAAATGACCTACGAGCAGTACTTC. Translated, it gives CASSVDPSGKMTYEQYF.

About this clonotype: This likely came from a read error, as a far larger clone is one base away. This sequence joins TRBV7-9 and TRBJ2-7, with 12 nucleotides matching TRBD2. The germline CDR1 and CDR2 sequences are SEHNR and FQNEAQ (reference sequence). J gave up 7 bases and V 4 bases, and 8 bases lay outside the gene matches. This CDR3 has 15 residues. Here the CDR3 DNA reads TGTGCCAGCAGCTCGCGACTAGCGGGAGTCGGTGAGCAGTACTTC. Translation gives CASSSRLAGVGEQYF.

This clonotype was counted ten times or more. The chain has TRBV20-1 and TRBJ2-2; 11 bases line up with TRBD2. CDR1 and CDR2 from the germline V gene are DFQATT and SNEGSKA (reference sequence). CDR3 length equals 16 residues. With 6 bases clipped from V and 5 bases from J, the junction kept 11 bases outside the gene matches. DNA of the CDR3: TGCAGTGCAAAGTATAGCGGGGGGGCGTTAACCGGGGAGCTGTTTTTT. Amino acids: CSAKYSGGALTGELFF.

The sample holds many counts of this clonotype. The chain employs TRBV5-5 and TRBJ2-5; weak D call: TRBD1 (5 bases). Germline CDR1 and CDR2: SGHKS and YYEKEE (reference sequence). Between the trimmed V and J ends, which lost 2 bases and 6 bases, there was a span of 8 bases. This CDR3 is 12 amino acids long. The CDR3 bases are TGTGCCAGCAGCTTTAGGGGCCAGACCCAGTACTTC. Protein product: CASSFRGQTQYF.

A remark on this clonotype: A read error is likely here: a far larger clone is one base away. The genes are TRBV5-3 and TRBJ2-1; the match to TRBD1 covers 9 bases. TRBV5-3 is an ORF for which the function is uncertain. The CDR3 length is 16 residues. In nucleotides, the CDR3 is TGTGCCAGCAGCTTGGGGCCGGGACAGGGTTTCAGTGAGCAGTTCTTC. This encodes CASSLGPGQGFSEQFF.

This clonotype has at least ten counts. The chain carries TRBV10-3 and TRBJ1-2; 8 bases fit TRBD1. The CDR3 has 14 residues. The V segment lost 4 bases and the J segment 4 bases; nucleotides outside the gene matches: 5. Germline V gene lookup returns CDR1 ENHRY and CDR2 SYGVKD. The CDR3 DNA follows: TGTGCCATCAGTGCCGCAACAGGGGGCTATGGCTACACCTTC. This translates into CAISAATGGYGYTF.

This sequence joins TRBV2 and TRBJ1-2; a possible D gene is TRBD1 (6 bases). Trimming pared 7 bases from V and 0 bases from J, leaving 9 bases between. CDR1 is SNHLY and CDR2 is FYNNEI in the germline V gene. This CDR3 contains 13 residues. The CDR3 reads CASNPGANYGYTF. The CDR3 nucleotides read TGTGCCAGCAACCCAGGGGCTAACTATGGCTACACCTTC.

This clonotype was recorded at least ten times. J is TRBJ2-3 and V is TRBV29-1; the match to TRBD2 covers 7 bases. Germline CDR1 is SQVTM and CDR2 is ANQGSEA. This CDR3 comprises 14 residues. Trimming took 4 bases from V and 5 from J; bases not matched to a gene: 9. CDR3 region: CSVGAFSGGDTQYF. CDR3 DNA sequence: TGCAGCGTTGGGGCCTTTTCGGGAGGAGATACGCAGTATTTT.

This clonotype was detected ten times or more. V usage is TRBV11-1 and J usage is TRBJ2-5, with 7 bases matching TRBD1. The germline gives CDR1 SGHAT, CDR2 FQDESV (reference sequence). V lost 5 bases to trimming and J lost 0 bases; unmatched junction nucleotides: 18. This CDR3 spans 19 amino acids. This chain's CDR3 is CASSLKGQGQNLYQETQYF. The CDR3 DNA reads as TGTGCCAGCAGCCTCAAGGGCCAGGGACAGAACCTGTACCAAGAGACCCAGTACTTC.

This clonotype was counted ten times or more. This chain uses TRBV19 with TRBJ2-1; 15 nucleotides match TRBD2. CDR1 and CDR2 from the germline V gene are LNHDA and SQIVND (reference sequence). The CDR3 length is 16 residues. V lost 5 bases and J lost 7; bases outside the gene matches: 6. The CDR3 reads CASSGGLAGGRNEQFF. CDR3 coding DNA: TGTGCCAGTAGTGGAGGACTAGCGGGGGGGCGGAATGAGCAGTTCTTC.

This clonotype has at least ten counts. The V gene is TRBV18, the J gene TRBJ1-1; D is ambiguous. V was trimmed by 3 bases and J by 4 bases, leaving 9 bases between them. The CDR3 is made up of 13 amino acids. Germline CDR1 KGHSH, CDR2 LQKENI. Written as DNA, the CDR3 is TGTGCCAGCTCACCTGGTGGGTCCACTGAAGCTTTCTTT. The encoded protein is CASSPGGSTEAFF.

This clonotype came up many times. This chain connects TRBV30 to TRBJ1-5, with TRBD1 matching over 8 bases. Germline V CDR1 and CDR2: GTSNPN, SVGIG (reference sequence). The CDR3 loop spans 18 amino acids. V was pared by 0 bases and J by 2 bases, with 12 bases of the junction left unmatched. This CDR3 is CAWSVRQGARAGNQPQHF. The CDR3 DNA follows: TGTGCCTGGAGTGTACGGCAGGGGGCGAGGGCTGGCAATCAGCCCCAGCATTTT.

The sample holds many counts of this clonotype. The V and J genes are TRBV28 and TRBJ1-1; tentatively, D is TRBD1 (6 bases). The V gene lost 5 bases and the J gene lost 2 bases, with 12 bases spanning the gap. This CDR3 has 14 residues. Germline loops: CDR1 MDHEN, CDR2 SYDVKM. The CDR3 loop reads CASSRRDINTEAFF. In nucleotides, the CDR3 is TGTGCCAGCAGTCGCCGGGACATCAACACTGAAGCTTTCTTT.

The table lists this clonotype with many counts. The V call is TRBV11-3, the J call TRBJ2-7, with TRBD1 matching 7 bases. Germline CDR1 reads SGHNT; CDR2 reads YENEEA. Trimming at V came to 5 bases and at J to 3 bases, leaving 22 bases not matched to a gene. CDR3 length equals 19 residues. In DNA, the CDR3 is TGTGCCAGCAGCCCAGTCGGCGGCCAGGGGGTCGGAATCGGCTACGAGCAGTACTTC. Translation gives CASSPVGGQGVGIGYEQYF.

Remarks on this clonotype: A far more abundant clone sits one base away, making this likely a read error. The DNA of the CDR3 is TGTGCCAGCTGCGTTACAGGGGGTCGAAACGAGCAGTACTTC. It translates to CASCVTGGRNEQYF. V gene TRBV5-8 combines with J gene TRBJ2-7, with 8 bases lining up with TRBD1. In germline, CDR1 is SGHTS, CDR2 YDEGEE. The CDR3 totals 14 residues. V lost 7 bases and J lost 5; bases outside the gene matches: 11. The whole variable domain, filled in from reference TRBV5-8 and TRBJ2-7, reads EAGVTQSPTHLIKTRGQQATLRCSPISGHTSVYWYQQALGLGLQFLLWYDEGEERNRGNFPPRFSGRQFPNYSSELNVNALELEDSALYLCASCVTGGRNEQYFGPGTRLTVT.

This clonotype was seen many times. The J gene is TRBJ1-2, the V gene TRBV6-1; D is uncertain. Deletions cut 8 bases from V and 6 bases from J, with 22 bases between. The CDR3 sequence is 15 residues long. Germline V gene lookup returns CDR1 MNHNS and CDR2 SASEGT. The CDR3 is CASVLPEGPLDGYTF. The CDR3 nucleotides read TGTGCCAGCGTGTTACCGGAGGGCCCCTTGGATGGCTACACCTTC.

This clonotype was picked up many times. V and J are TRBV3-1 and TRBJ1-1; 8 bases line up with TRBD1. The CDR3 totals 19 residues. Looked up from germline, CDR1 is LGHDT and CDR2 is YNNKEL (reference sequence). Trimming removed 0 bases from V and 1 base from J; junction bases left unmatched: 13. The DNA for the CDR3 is TGTGCCAGCAGCCAAGAGGCCTATTACAGGGGGGGACCGAACACTGAAGCTTTCTTT. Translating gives CASSQEAYYRGGPNTEAFF. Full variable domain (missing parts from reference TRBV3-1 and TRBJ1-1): DTAVSQTPKYLVTQMGNDKSIKCEQNLGHDTMYWYKQDSKKFLKIMFSYNNKELIINETVPNRFSPKSPDKAHLNLHINSLELGDSAVYFCASSQEAYYRGGPNTEAFFGQGTRLTVV.